This TCR beta chain was recovered during a study of blood T cell repertoires in COVID-19. Study overall: Both acute and convalescent COVID-19 samples were obtained from the United States, Italy and Spain.

The CDR3 is made up of 15 amino acids. CDR1 is SNHLY, CDR2 FYNNEI, per germline. V lost 6 bases, J lost 5 bases, and 19 bases lay in between. As originally analysed: The assay estimated nucleated cells by amplifying reference gene primers. Clones were read by immunoSEQ multiplex PCR, and TCRdb kept only the in-frame ones, dropping some. V and J calls and clone size are those listed in that table; D and trimming were worked out from the DNA. The data show 200,000 to 250,000 clones, roughly 88% seen once. Residents of 24 US areas, aged 18 to 89 years, made up the participants. The gene calls are TRBV2 and TRBJ1-1; D is ambiguous. This receptor was taken from a woman aged 40-49 years with acute COVID-19. The sample taken for sequencing was PBMCs or T cells enriched from blood (not recorded which). The CDR3, as DNA: TGTGCCAGCAGGACCGGGTGGGAGGGCGGTACTGAAGCTTTCTTT. Encoded protein: CASRTGWEGGTEAFF.